This passage covers 28 T cell receptor beta chains from one sample sequenced in a study of blood T cell repertoires in COVID-19. Assay used: immunoSEQ multiplex PCR; TCRdb lists only in-frame clones, some missing. The sample yields about 300,000 clones, just under 90% seen once. Source material: PBMCs or T cells enriched from blood (not recorded which). Receptor source: a woman aged 45-59 years who had been exposed to COVID-19.

This clone was detected once. This sample also contains other DNA sequences that code for the same CDR3. V and J are TRBV10-2 and TRBJ2-7, with 7 positions matching TRBD2. The CDR3 is made up of 13 amino acids. V dropped 2 bases and J dropped 2; count of bases not matched to a gene: 0. Germline V CDR1 and CDR2: WSHSY, SAAADI. The CDR3 protein is CASSEGGAYEQYF. The CDR3 nucleotides are TGCGCCAGCAGTGAGGGGGGGGCCTACGAGCAGTACTTC.

V gene TRBV12-3 or TRBV12-4 combines with J gene TRBJ2-5; possible D gene TRBD1, 5 bases. V lost 6 bases, J lost 2 bases, and 10 bases lay in between. The CDR3 contains 13 residues. The CDR3, as DNA: TGTGCCAGCAGGACGACAGTTCAAGAGACCCAGTACTTC. Protein sequence: CASRTTVQETQYF.

The chain couples TRBV6-5 to TRBJ1-2; D not certain. Trimming removed 5 bases at V and 4 bases at J, with 17 bases between. Germline CDR1 MNHEY, CDR2 SVGAGI. The CDR3 sequence is 15 residues long. CDR3 coding DNA: TGTGCCAGCAGTCTTGAACTCCAAGGACTCTATGGCTACACCTTC. Translating it yields CASSLELQGLYGYTF.

The chain uses TRBV19 and TRBJ1-5; possibly TRBD1 for D (6 bases). Germline-derived CDR1 and CDR2 are LNHDA and SQIVND (reference sequence). The CDR3 extends over 14 amino acids. V shed 5 bases and J shed 6 bases, with 14 bases lying between them. The CDR3 region has the DNA TGTGCCAGTAGTGGACGAATAGGGGGTCAGCCCCAGCATTTT. This encodes CASSGRIGGQPQHF.

This clone came up a few times. This sequence joins TRBV19 and TRBJ1-2, with D unclear. Between the trimmed V and J ends, which lost 5 bases and 4 bases, there was a span of 8 bases. The CDR3 sequence is 12 residues long. CDR1 LNHDA and CDR2 SQIVND come from the germline V gene (reference sequence). As DNA, the CDR3 is TGTGCCAGTAGTGCCGAAGCCTATGGCTACACCTTC. Translated: CASSAEAYGYTF.

The chain couples TRBV28 to TRBJ2-3; D might be TRBD2 (7 bases). Germline V gives CDR1 MDHEN, CDR2 SYDVKM. V was trimmed by 3 bases and J by 3 bases, leaving 13 bases between them. The CDR3 length is 15 residues. The DNA of the CDR3 is TGTGCCAGCAGTTTCGAGGGGGGGCGAACAGATACGCAGTATTTT. It translates to CASSFEGGRTDTQYF.

The gene calls are TRBV5-5 and TRBJ1-5; TRBD1 might be the D (5 bases). Trimming shortened V by 3 bases and J by 1 base, and 8 bases separated the two germline ends. CDR1 is SGHKS, CDR2 YYEKEE, per germline (reference sequence). This CDR3 is built from 14 residues. CDR3 bases: TGTGCCAGCAGCTCCCGACAGAGCAATCAGCCCCAGCATTTT. This translates into CASSSRQSNQPQHF.

This chain uses TRBV5-4 with TRBJ1-1; D is undetermined. Germline CDR1 and CDR2: SGHNT and YYREEE (reference sequence). This CDR3 has 12 amino acids. With 3 bases removed from V and 7 bases from J, the gap between germline ends came to 10 bases. The CDR3 DNA sequence: TGTGCCAGCAGCTATGACAATCATGAAGCTTTCTTT. Its translation: CASSYDNHEAFF.

This clone was counted only a few times. V usage is TRBV19 and J usage is TRBJ2-7; perhaps TRBD1 as D (5 bases). The ends were cut back, 3 bases at V and 0 bases at J, with 12 bases in the middle. The CDR3 consists of 15 residues. Germline-derived CDR1 and CDR2 are LNHDA and SQIVND (reference sequence). The CDR3 sequence is CASSIQGASSYEQYF. CDR3 bases: TGTGCCAGTAGTATTCAGGGTGCGAGCTCCTACGAGCAGTACTTC.

This clone occurred a few times. The chain is built from TRBV28 and TRBJ1-2; 10 bases fit TRBD1. The CDR3 runs to 13 residues. V shed 6 bases and J 8 bases; nucleotides not matched to a gene: 6. Germline-derived CDR1 and CDR2 are MDHEN and SYDVKM. The CDR3 sequence is CASSTGTGVGYTF. In nucleotides, the CDR3 is TGTGCCAGCAGCACCGGGACAGGGGTAGGCTACACCTTC.

V is TRBV5-4 and J is TRBJ2-1; a weak D match, TRBD2 (6 bases). Germline V lookup: CDR1 SGHNT, CDR2 YYREEE (reference sequence). V shed 1 base and J shed 8 bases, with 13 bases lying between them. The CDR3 length is 14 residues. This CDR3 is CASSLNAGTDEQFF. The CDR3 DNA follows: TGTGCCAGCAGCTTGAATGCGGGGACTGATGAGCAGTTCTTC. The entire variable domain, with the rest obtained from reference TRBV5-4 and TRBJ2-1, is as follows: ETGVTQSPTHLIKTRGQQVTLRCSSQSGHNTVSWYQQALGQGPQFIFQYYREEENGRGNFPPRFSGLQFPNYSSELNVNALELDDSALYLCASSLNAGTDEQFFGPGTRLTVL.

The chain uses TRBV5-1 and TRBJ2-3; 10 bases agree with TRBD2. Germline V gene data show CDR1 as SGHRS and CDR2 as YFSETQ. Trimming removed 0 bases from V and 4 bases from J; junction bases left unmatched: 5. This CDR3 has 16 residues. This CDR3 reads CASSLAPSGGSDTQYF. CDR3 DNA: TGCGCCAGCAGCTTGGCCCCTAGCGGGGGCTCAGATACGCAGTATTTT.

The CDR3 reads CASSRSGQLSGNTIYF. CDR3 nucleotide sequence: TGTGCCAGCAGCCGGTCGGGACAGCTTTCTGGAAACACCATATATTTT. This chain links TRBV5-4 with TRBJ1-3, with TRBD1 identical over 7 bases. CDR1 SGHNT and CDR2 YYREEE come from the germline V gene (reference sequence). With 4 bases clipped from V and 1 base from J, the junction kept 8 bases outside the gene matches. This CDR3 is built from 16 residues. Complete variable domain (other parts from reference TRBV5-4 and TRBJ1-3): ETGVTQSPTHLIKTRGQQVTLRCSSQSGHNTVSWYQQALGQGPQFIFQYYREEENGRGNFPPRFSGLQFPNYSSELNVNALELDDSALYLCASSRSGQLSGNTIYFGEGSWLTVV.

This clone was seen once. The chain carries TRBV6-5 and TRBJ1-5; D is unclear. In germline, CDR1 is MNHEY, CDR2 SVGAGI. The CDR3 is 16 residues long. V was shortened by 0 bases and J by 6 bases, with 15 bases between the two germline ends. The CDR3 DNA is TGTGCCAGCAGTTACTCAAGATCTACAGCCGGTCAGCCCCAGCATTTT. Its translation: CASSYSRSTAGQPQHF.

The rearrangement links TRBV28 to TRBJ2-1, with 7 bases fitting TRBD2. This CDR3 is 17 amino acids long. J was trimmed by 9 bases and V by 5 bases; bases with no gene match: 19. The germline V gene encodes CDR1 MDHEN and CDR2 SYDVKM. This CDR3 reads CASSQTLLATLGCEQFF. The CDR3 DNA reads as TGTGCCAGCAGTCAAACCTTACTAGCGACATTGGGTTGTGAGCAGTTCTTC.

The chain employs TRBV15 and TRBJ1-4, with D unclear. Trimming pared 1 base from V and 3 bases from J, leaving 3 bases between. Germline lookup yields CDR1 LNHNV and CDR2 YYDKDF (reference sequence). CDR3 length: 13 residues. CDR3 nucleotide sequence: TGTGCCACCAGCAGAGCGTCTAATGAAAAACTGTTTTTT. It yields the protein CATSRASNEKLFF.

This rearrangement joins TRBV29-1 to TRBJ2-1, with a tentative D call TRBD1 (6 bases). The V gene lost 8 bases and the J gene lost 5 bases, with 19 bases spanning the gap. The CDR3 is 14 residues long. Germline loops: CDR1 SQVTM, CDR2 ANQGSEA. The CDR3 sequence is CSIAGQPGHNEQFF. CDR3 in DNA: TGCAGCATTGCCGGACAGCCGGGCCACAATGAGCAGTTCTTC.

The chain is built from TRBV5-1 and TRBJ1-6; D gene unclear. CDR1 and CDR2 (germline): SGHRS, YFSETQ. V lost 4 bases and J 6 bases, leaving 14 bases between the germline ends. The CDR3 loop spans 15 amino acids. CDR3 sequence reads: CASSPGGVLNSPLHF. The DNA for the CDR3 is TGCGCCAGCAGCCCCGGAGGAGTACTTAATTCACCCCTCCACTTT.

The V gene is TRBV4-2, the J gene TRBJ2-7; unclear D gene. CDR3 length: 13 residues. Trimming took 0 bases from V and 4 from J, leaving 7 bases between them. Germline V gene data show CDR1 as LGHNA and CDR2 as YNFKEQ. The CDR3 region has the DNA TGTGCCAGCAGCCAAGAACAGATGTACGAGCAGTACTTC. This codes for CASSQEQMYEQYF.

CDR3 sequence (DNA): TGTGCCAGCAGCCCCTGGGCAGGGGTTAACACTGAAGCTTTCTTT. This translates into CASSPWAGVNTEAFF. This chain uses TRBV3-1 (or the pseudogene TRBV3-2) with TRBJ1-1; tentative D call: TRBD1 (6 bases). The CDR3 contains 15 residues. Germline V gene lookup returns CDR1 LGHDT and CDR2 YNNKEL (reference sequence). V was pared by 4 bases and J by 2 bases, with 14 bases between.

The chain uses TRBV28 and TRBJ1-1; TRBD1 matches at 9 bases. V lost 3 bases and J lost 7; bases outside the gene matches: 12. The CDR3 has 16 amino acids. CDR1 is MDHEN, CDR2 SYDVKM, per germline. The CDR3: CASSLGTGGEPNEAFF. DNA of the CDR3: TGTGCCAGCAGTTTGGGAACAGGGGGCGAACCGAATGAAGCTTTCTTT.

This clone has only a few counts. The V and J genes are TRBV28 and TRBJ1-6, with 9 bases matching TRBD1. The ends lost 2 bases at V and 6 bases at J; junction bases unmatched: 11. The length of the CDR3 is 18 residues. Germline V gives CDR1 MDHEN, CDR2 SYDVKM. The chain's CDR3 is CASSLGLYLQGANSPLHF. CDR3 DNA: TGTGCCAGCAGTTTAGGACTTTACTTACAGGGGGCTAATTCACCCCTCCACTTT.

This chain links TRBV7-6 with TRBJ1-2, with D tentatively TRBD1 (5 bases). Trimming removed 1 base from V and 0 bases from J, with 9 bases in between. Germline V gives CDR1 SGHVS, CDR2 FNYEAQ. The CDR3 totals 15 residues. The chain's CDR3 is CASSLGTNPNYGYTF. The CDR3 DNA sequence: TGTGCCAGCAGCTTAGGGACAAATCCTAACTATGGCTACACCTTC.

This clone was seen a single time. The rearrangement joins TRBV9 to TRBJ2-1; TRBD2 aligns across 11 bases. V shed 2 bases and J 7 bases; nucleotides not matched to a gene: 2. This CDR3 region has 14 residues. Germline V lookup: CDR1 SGDLS, CDR2 YYNGEE. The CDR3 bases are TGTGCCAGCAGCGTTAGCGGGGGGGGTAATGAGCAGTTCTTC. Translation: CASSVSGGGNEQFF.

J is TRBJ2-2 and V is TRBV6-5; 9 bases are shared with TRBD2. The germline gives CDR1 MNHEY, CDR2 SVGAGI. V lost 4 bases to trimming and J lost 8 bases; unmatched junction nucleotides: 8. There are 15 residues in the CDR3. The CDR3 loop reads CASSFSSGVSGELFF. The CDR3 region has the DNA TGTGCCAGCAGTTTTTCTAGCGGGGTATCGGGGGAGCTGTTTTTT.

J is TRBJ2-2 and V is TRBV6-1; 12 bases agree with TRBD1. After removal of 1 base from V and 6 bases from J, the junction contained 9 bases not matched to a gene. The CDR3 loop spans 18 amino acids. Per germline, CDR1 MNHNS and CDR2 SASEGT. This chain's CDR3 is CASSEGWGQGAGAGELFF. In DNA form, the CDR3 reads TGTGCCAGCAGTGAAGGGTGGGGACAGGGGGCAGGTGCCGGGGAGCTGTTTTTT.

This clone has a single count. This rearrangement joins TRBV5-3 to TRBJ2-1; 7 bases align to TRBD1. TRBV5-3 is sorted into the ORF group, with uncertain function. With V trimmed by 7 bases and J by 7 bases, 8 bases remained unmatched. The CDR3 consists of 13 residues. CDR3 residues: CARGTALRNEQFF. The CDR3 DNA sequence: TGTGCCAGAGGGACAGCTCTTAGGAATGAGCAGTTCTTC.

The rearrangement joins TRBV28 to TRBJ1-5, with D possibly matching TRBD1 (6 bases). V was trimmed by 5 bases and J by 6 bases, leaving 17 bases between them. The CDR3 has 15 residues. Germline values: CDR1 MDHEN, CDR2 SYDVKM. The DNA of the CDR3 is TGTGCCAGCAGTACGGTACAGGGTATAAGTCAGCCCCAGCATTTT. This encodes CASSTVQGISQPQHF.